This T cell receptor beta chain was obtained from a study of cytomegalovirus exposure and HLA in healthy donors. The PCR used 60 Vbeta and 13 Jbeta primers. This table comes from immunoSEQ multiplex PCR, and its TCRdb copy is limited to in-frame clones, with some not included. The sample holds about 130,000 clones, around three quarters seen once. Whole-study findings and limits: Follow-up analysis later connected one missense variant in DCLRE1C with trimming of TCR beta V- and J-genes.

About this clone itself: Its specificity is not known.

The CDR3 is made up of 15 amino acids. Germline-derived CDR1 and CDR2 are MNHEY and SMNVEV (reference sequence). Trimming shortened V by 2 bases and J by 5 bases, and 15 bases separated the two germline ends. This TCR derives from a woman aged 50 to 60 in good health and CMV-seronegative. Source material: PBMCs. J is TRBJ1-2 and V is TRBV27, with D unresolved. CDR3 region: CASSLSRGVVYGYTF. In DNA, the CDR3 is TGTGCCAGCAGTTTAAGTCGGGGTGTTGTATATGGCTACACCTTC.